This T cell receptor (beta chain) was retrieved from a study of post-analysis software for immune sequencing data. Broader study findings: Patients carried several TRBV segments more frequently than controls did, and TRBV5-6, TRBV5-1 and TRBV20-1 were among them.

As for this clonotype: As yet, its antigen is unknown.

Germline CDR1 is DFQATT and CDR2 is SNEGSKA (reference sequence). CDR3 length equals 12 residues. The germline V and J ends were trimmed by 3 bases and 4 bases, with 10 bases remaining between them. TCR beta libraries were prepared from cDNA with unique molecular identifiers. TCRdb reprocessed the PCR reads with MiXCR, giving one entry per CDR3 protein. The table records 350,000 to 500,000 distinct CDR3 sequences, approximately 39% of them present only once. The sequence came from a girl aged 2 to 10 with multiple sclerosis. J is TRBJ2-7 and V is TRBV20-1; unclear D gene. Sequenced: blood. The CDR3 nucleotides are TGCAGTGCTAGGCCGTTGCGGTACGAGCAGTACTTC. Protein product: CSARPLRYEQYF.